The 13 T cell receptor beta chains presented below share a single source sample, sequenced in a study of T cell repertoires in cytomegalovirus infection. One entry per CDR3 protein results from TCRdb running MiXCR on the reads. This repertoire shows approximately 730,000 distinct CDR3 sequences, around 30% found once; its top ten account for around a sixth. Their antigen targets remain unknown. Sample: cultured PBMCs, taken from culture after CMV antigen stimulation. These receptor sequences come from a human donor in good health (CMV status not recorded). Some clones in this sample may be carry-over from other donors' samples.

This chain uses TRBV7-8 with TRBJ2-3, with a weak D call TRBD2 (5 bases). V gave up 1 base and J gave up 2 bases, with 16 bases separating them. Germline lookup yields CDR1 SGHVS and CDR2 FQNEAQ. The CDR3 totals 17 residues. The CDR3 spells CASSLGGPIQHTDTQYF. CDR3 DNA sequence: TGTGCCAGCAGCTTAGGCGGGCCAATACAACACACAGATACGCAGTATTTT.

This clonotype was observed a handful of times. The chain joins TRBV7-4 to TRBJ2-1; D remains unclear. CDR3 length equals 13 residues. Trimming removed 5 bases at V and 8 bases at J, with 13 bases between. Germline CDR1 and CDR2: SGHVT and SQSDAQ. CDR3 amino acids: CASSPFFRDEQFF. The CDR3 DNA reads as TGTGCCAGCAGCCCATTTTTTAGAGATGAGCAGTTCTTC.

V usage is TRBV23-1 and J usage is TRBJ2-1; a weak D match, TRBD2 (5 bases). TRBV23-1 is an open reading frame, and its role is uncertain. V lost 3 bases to trimming and J lost 4 bases, with 25 bases between them. The CDR3 contains 19 residues. The CDR3, as DNA: TGCGCCAGCAGTCACAGAGGGTTTACCGATTGGATGGGATACAATGAGCAGTTCTTC. Its translation: CASSHRGFTDWMGYNEQFF.

The chain has TRBV7-2 and TRBJ2-3; no clear D. This CDR3 spans 12 amino acids. The V end was cut by 7 bases, the J end by 6 bases, with 11 bases between. Germline V lookup: CDR1 SGHTA, CDR2 FQGNSA. The CDR3 here is CASTGYGDTQYF. CDR3 nucleotide sequence: TGTGCCAGCACCGGTTATGGGGATACGCAGTATTTT.

This sequence joins TRBV7-6 and TRBJ1-2; D is uncertain. This CDR3 spans 16 amino acids. From germline, CDR1 is SGHVS and CDR2 FNYEAQ. Trimming cost V 5 bases and J 4 bases, with 20 bases left between them. In DNA form, the CDR3 reads TGTGCCAGCAGCCTCCGAGAGGAGGGCCGTATCTATGGCTACACCTTC. Its translation: CASSLREEGRIYGYTF.

The chain is built from TRBV7-2 and TRBJ2-5, with 11 bases lining up with TRBD2. After removal of 3 bases from V and 7 bases from J, the junction contained 13 bases not matched to a gene. Germline assignment: CDR1 SGHTA and CDR2 FQGNSA. The CDR3 is 17 amino acids. The CDR3 loop reads CASSFGLAGGPERTQYF. CDR3 DNA sequence: TGTGCCAGCAGCTTTGGGCTAGCGGGGGGACCCGAAAGGACCCAGTACTTC.

In its sample, this clonotype was seen a few times. The chain is built from TRBV19 and TRBJ1-1; no firm D call. The germline CDR1 and CDR2 sequences are LNHDA and SQIVND (reference sequence). This CDR3 has 15 residues. V was shortened by 7 bases and J by 5 bases, with 20 bases between the two germline ends. Here the CDR3 reads CASTLGPRSTTEAFF. The CDR3 DNA reads TGTGCCAGTACCCTAGGACCCAGGTCTACTACTGAAGCTTTCTTT.

The chain links TRBV2 to TRBJ1-1, with TRBD1 identical over 7 bases. CDR3 length equals 16 residues. Germline loops: CDR1 SNHLY, CDR2 FYNNEI. Losses at the gene ends were 9 bases for V and 0 bases for J; bases not matched to a gene: 13. Here the CDR3 DNA reads TGTGCCAGGAAAGACAGGGCGCTGGGTATGAACACTGAAGCTTTCTTT. Translated: CARKDRALGMNTEAFF.

The table lists this clonotype with a few counts. The V call is TRBV12-3 or TRBV12-4, the J call TRBJ2-5, with D perhaps TRBD1 or TRBD2 (5 bases each). The CDR3 runs 12 residues. The ends were cut back, 7 bases at V and 7 bases at J, with 13 bases in the middle. CDR3 region: CASTRDGGTQYF. The CDR3 DNA is TGTGCCAGCACCCGGGACGGTGGGACCCAGTACTTC.

This clonotype was detected only once. The V call is TRBV10-3, the J call TRBJ2-2; D is undetermined. The CDR3 has 13 amino acids. Germline V gene data show CDR1 as ENHRY and CDR2 as SYGVKD. V shed 8 bases and J shed 5 bases, with 12 bases lying between them. CDR3 protein: CAIRRDLTGELFF. CDR3 coding DNA: TGTGCCATCCGTAGAGATTTGACCGGGGAGCTGTTTTTT.

The chain employs TRBV12-3 or TRBV12-4 and TRBJ2-2, with a possible D match to TRBD1 (5 bases). Deletions cut 0 bases from V and 2 bases from J, with 10 bases between. The CDR3 runs to 16 residues. CDR3 DNA sequence: TGTGCCAGCAGTTTAGCGCAAGGGGTAAACACCGGGGAGCTGTTTTTT. Amino acids: CASSLAQGVNTGELFF.

This clonotype showed up many times. Compared with germline, one end of the junction differs, possibly owing to a read error. The chain carries TRBV7-9 and TRBJ2-1; a weak D match, TRBD2 (6 bases). Looked up from germline, CDR1 is SEHNR and CDR2 is FQNEAQ (reference sequence). The CDR3 contains 11 residues. The CDR3 reads CASSLADYKTF. Here the CDR3 DNA reads TGTGCCAGCAGCTTAGCGGACTACAAGACCTTC.

A few counts support this clonotype. The chain employs TRBV11-2 and TRBJ2-7; D may be TRBD1 (6 bases). The length of the CDR3 is 14 residues. The V and J ends lost 6 bases and 1 base respectively, with 13 bases between them. The germline CDR1 and CDR2 sequences are SGHAT and FQNNGV. This CDR3 reads CASSSTGQSYEQYF. The DNA of the CDR3 is TGTGCCAGCAGTTCCACGGGACAATCCTACGAGCAGTACTTC.